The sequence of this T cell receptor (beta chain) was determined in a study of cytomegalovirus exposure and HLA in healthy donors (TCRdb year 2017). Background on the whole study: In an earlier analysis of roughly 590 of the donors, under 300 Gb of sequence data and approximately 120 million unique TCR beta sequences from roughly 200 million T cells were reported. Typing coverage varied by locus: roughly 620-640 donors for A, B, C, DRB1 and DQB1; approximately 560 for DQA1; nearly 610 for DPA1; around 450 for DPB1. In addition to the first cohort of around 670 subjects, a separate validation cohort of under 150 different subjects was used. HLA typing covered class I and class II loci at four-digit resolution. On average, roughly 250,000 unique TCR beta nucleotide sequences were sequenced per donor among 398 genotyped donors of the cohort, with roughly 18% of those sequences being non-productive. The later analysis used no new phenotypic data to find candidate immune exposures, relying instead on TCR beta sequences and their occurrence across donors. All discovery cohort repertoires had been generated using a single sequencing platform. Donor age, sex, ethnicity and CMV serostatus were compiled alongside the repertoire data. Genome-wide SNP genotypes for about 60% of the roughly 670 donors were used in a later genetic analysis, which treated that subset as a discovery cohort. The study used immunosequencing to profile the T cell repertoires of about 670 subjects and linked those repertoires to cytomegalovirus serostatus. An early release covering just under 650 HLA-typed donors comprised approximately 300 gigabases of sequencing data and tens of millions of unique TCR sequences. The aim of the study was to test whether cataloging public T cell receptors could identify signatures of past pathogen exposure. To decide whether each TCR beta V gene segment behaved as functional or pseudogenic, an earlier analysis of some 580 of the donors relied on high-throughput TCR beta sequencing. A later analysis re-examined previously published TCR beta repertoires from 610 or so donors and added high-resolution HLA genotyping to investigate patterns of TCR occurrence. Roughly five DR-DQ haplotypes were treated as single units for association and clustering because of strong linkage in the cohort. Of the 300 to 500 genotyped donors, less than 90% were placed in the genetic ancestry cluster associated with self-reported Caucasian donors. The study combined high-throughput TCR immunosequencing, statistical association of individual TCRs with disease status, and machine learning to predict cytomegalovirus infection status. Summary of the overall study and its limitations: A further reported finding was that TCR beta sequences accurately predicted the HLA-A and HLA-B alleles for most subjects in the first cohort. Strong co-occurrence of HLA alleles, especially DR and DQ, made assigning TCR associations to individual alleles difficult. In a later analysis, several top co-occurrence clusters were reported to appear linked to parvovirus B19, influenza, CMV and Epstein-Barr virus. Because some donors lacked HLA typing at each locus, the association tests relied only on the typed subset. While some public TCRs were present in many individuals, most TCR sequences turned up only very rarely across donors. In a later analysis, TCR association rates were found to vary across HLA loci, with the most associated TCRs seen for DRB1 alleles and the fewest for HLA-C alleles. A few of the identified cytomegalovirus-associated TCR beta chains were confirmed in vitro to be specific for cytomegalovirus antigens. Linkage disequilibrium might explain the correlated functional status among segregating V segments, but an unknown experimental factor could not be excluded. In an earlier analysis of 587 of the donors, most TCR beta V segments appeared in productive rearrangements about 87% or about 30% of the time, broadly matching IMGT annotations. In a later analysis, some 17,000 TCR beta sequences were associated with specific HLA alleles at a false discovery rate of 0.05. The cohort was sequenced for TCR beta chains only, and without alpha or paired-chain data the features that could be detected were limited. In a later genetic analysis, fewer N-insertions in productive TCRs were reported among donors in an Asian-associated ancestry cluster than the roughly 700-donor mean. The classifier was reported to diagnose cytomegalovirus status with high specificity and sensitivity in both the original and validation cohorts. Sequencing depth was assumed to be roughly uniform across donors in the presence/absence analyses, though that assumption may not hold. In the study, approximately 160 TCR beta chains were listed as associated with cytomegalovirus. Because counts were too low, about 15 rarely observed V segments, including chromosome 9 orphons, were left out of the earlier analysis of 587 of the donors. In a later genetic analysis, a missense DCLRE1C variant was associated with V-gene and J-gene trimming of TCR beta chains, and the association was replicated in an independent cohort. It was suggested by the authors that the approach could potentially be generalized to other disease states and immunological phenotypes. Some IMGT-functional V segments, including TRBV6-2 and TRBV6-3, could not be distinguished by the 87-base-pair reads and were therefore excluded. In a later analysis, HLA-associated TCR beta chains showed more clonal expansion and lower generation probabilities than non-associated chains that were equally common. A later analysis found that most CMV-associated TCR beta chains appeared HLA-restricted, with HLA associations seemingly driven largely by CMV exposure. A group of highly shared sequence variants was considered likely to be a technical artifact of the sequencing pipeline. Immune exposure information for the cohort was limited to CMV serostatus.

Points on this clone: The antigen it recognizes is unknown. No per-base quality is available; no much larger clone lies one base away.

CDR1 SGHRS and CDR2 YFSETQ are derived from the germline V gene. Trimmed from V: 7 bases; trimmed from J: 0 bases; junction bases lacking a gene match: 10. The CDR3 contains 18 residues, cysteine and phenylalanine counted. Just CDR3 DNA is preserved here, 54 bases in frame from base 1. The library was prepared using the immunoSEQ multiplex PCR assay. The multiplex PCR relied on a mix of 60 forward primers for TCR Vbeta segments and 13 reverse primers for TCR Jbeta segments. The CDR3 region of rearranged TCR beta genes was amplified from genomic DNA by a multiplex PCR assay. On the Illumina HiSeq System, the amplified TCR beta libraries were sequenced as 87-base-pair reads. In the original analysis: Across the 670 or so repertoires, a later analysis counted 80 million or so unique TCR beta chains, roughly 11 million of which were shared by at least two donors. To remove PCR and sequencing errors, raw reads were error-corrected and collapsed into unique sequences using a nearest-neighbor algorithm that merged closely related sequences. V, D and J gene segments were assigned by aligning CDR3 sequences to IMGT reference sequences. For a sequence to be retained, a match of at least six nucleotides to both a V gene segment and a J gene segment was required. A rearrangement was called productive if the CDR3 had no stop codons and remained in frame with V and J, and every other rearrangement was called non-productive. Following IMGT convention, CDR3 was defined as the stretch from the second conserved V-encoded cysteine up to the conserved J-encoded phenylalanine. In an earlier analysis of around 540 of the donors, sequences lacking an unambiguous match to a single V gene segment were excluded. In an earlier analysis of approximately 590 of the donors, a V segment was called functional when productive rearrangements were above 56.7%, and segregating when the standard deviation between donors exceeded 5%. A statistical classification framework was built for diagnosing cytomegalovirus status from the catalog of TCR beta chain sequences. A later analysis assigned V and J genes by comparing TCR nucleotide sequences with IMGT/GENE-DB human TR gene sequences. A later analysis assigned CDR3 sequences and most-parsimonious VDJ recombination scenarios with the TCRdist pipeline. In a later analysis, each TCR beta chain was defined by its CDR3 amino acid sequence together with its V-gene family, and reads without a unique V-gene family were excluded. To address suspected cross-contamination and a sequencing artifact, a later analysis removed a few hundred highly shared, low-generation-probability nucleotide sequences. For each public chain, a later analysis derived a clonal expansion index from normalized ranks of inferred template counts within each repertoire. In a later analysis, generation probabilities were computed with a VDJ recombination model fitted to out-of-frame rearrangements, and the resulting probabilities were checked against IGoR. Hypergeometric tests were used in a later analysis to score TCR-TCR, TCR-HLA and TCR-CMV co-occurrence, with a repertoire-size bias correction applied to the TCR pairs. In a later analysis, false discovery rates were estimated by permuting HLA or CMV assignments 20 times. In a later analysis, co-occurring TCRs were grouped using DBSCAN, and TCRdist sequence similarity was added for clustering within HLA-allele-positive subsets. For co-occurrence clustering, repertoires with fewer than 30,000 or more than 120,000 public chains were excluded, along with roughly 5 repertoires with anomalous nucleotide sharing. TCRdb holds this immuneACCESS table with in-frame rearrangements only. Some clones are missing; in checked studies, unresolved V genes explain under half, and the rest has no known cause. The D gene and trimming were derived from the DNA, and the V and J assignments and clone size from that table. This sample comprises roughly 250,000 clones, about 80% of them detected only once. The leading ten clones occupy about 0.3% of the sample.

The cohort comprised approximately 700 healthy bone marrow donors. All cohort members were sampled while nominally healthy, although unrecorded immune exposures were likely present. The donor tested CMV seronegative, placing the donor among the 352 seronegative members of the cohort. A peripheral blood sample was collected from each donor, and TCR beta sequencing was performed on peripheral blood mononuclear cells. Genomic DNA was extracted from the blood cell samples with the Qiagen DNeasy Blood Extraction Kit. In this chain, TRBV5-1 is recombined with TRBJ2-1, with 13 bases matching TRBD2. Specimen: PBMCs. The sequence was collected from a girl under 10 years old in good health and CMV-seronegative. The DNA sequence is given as TGCGCCAGCGGGGGGACTAGCGGGATGGGTGCCTCCTACAATGAGCAGTTCTTC. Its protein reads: CASGGTSGMGASYNEQFF.